The TCR beta chain under discussion was sequenced for a study of CD8 T cells in ankylosing spondylitis. General study findings and limits: Among TCR beta sequences, a motif of 7 to 9 highly homologous variants appeared characteristic of ankylosing spondylitis blood. According to the report, clones linked to the disease were significantly enriched in matched synovial fluid samples taken from ankylosing spondylitis patients. In synovial fluid and blood from reactive arthritis, some motif variants were previously reported.

The sample holds a few counts of this clonotype. Its specificity is unknown. Making the TCR beta libraries involved quantitative 5'-RACE with molecular barcodes. Using its own MiXCR run on the 5' RACE reads, TCRdb lists one record per CDR3 protein. The sample consists of approximately 250,000 distinct CDR3 sequences, about 10% of them appearing once. Germline assignment: CDR1 WSHSY and CDR2 SAAADI. The CDR3 has 15 residues. Trimming pared 2 bases from V and 4 bases from J, leaving 14 bases between. Sample: blood, either unsorted or a sorted T cell fraction (not recorded which). V and J are TRBV10-2 and TRBJ1-2, with a possible D match to TRBD1 (5 bases). The receptor was isolated from a male donor with ankylosing spondylitis or in good health (not recorded which). The CDR3 DNA reads TGCGCCAGCAGTGAGCGCTCAGGGCCCCTCTATGGCTACACCTTC. The encoded protein is CASSERSGPLYGYTF.